The 18 T cell receptor beta chains reported below all come from one sample, sequenced in a study of CD8 T cells in Susac syndrome. Reverse transcription of about 0.5 to 1 ug RNA used random hexamers. Each CDR3 protein is one row after TCRdb ran MiXCR on the immunoSEQ multiplex PCR reads. The repertoire consists of 150,000 to 200,000 distinct CDR3 sequences, with over 85% occurring once and the leading ten covering roughly 0.15%. The sample was CD4+ T cells from PBMCs. The receptors shown here come from a human donor in good health.

This chain joins TRBV20-1 and TRBJ1-6, with TRBD1 matching 7 bases. V shed 6 bases and J 7 bases; nucleotides not matched to a gene: 6. Germline values: CDR1 DFQATT, CDR2 SNEGSKA (reference sequence). CDR3 length: 13 residues. Here the CDR3 DNA reads TGCAGTGCCTGCCGGGACAGAAATTCACCCCTCCACTTT. Residues: CSACRDRNSPLHF.

CDR3 sequence: CASSQDPRDTQYF. The CDR3 DNA is TGTGCCAGCAGCCAAGATCCCCGCGATACGCAGTATTTT. This sequence joins TRBV4-2 and TRBJ2-3; no firm D call. Germline V gene data show CDR1 as LGHNA and CDR2 as YNFKEQ. The CDR3 runs to 13 residues. V gave up 0 bases and J gave up 6 bases, with 7 bases separating them.

The chain combines TRBV4-3 with TRBJ2-7; a weak D match, TRBD1 (6 bases). The CDR3 covers 13 residues. V lost 3 bases to trimming and J lost 3 bases, with 9 bases between them. CDR1 and CDR2 from the germline V gene are LGHNA and YSLEER. The CDR3 coding sequence is TGCGCCAGCAGCCAGATGGACAGCTACGAGCAGTACTTC. Its translation: CASSQMDSYEQYF.

The chain recombines TRBV20-1 with TRBJ2-6; tentatively, D is TRBD2 (7 bases). Trimming cost V 4 bases and J 3 bases, with 10 bases left between them. The V gene's germline CDR1 is DFQATT and CDR2 SNEGSKA (reference sequence). This CDR3 contains 14 residues. The CDR3 spells CSATGGFGANVLTF. Here the CDR3 DNA reads TGCAGTGCTACGGGGGGCTTTGGGGCCAACGTCCTGACTTTC.

The chain recombines TRBV9 with TRBJ2-2; TRBD1 matches 11 bases. Germline values: CDR1 SGDLS, CDR2 YYNGEE. The trim removed 0 bases at V and 7 bases at J, leaving 11 bases unmatched. The CDR3 is 18 residues long. Here the CDR3 reads CASSVANRRTGGGGELFF. CDR3 coding DNA: TGTGCCAGCAGCGTAGCCAACCGTCGGACAGGGGGCGGCGGGGAGCTGTTTTTT.

The V gene is TRBV20-1, the J gene TRBJ1-6, with D possibly matching TRBD1 (5 bases). Germline V gene lookup returns CDR1 DFQATT and CDR2 SNEGSKA (reference sequence). V shed 3 bases and J shed 10 bases, with 16 bases lying between them. This CDR3 is 14 amino acids long. CDR3 amino acids: CSASSNRNKSPLHF. The CDR3, as DNA: TGCAGTGCTAGCTCTAACAGGAACAAATCACCCCTCCACTTT.

Here the CDR3 reads CATRAVAGTPLHF. CDR3 nucleotide sequence: TGTGCCACCAGGGCGGTTGCCGGCACACCCCTCCACTTT. J is TRBJ1-6 and V is TRBV19; TRBD1 might be the D (5 bases). The germline V gene has CDR1 LNHDA and CDR2 SQIVND (reference sequence). CDR3 size: 13 residues. Trimming took 10 bases from V and 11 from J, leaving 18 bases between them.

This clonotype turned up a few times. The chain joins TRBV28 to TRBJ2-7; possible D gene TRBD1, 5 bases. Germline V gives CDR1 MDHEN, CDR2 SYDVKM. The CDR3 runs to 11 residues. Deletions cut 5 bases from V and 4 bases from J, with 6 bases between. The CDR3: CASSRQYEQYF. CDR3 nucleotides: TGTGCCAGCAGTCGACAGTACGAGCAGTACTTC.

This clonotype was found a few times. The CDR3: CASSIAETQYF. CDR3 coding DNA: TGTGCCAGTAGTATAGCGGAGACCCAGTACTTC. The rearrangement links TRBV19 to TRBJ2-5; D gene unclear. This CDR3 region has 11 residues. V was shortened by 1 base and J by 5 bases, with 2 bases between the two germline ends. Germline CDR1 is LNHDA and CDR2 is SQIVND (reference sequence).

The CDR3 protein is CASSVPTGPTDTQYF. CDR3 bases: TGTGCCAGCAGCGTCCCTACTGGACCCACAGATACGCAGTATTTT. This rearrangement joins TRBV9 to TRBJ2-3, with D hard to call. The CDR3 is made up of 15 amino acids. Germline CDR1 and CDR2: SGDLS and YYNGEE. The ends were cut back, 2 bases at V and 2 bases at J, with 12 bases in the middle.

This chain uses TRBV12-3 or TRBV12-4 with TRBJ2-1; D might be TRBD1 or TRBD2, each matching 5 bases. This CDR3 spans 14 amino acids. V lost 7 bases, J lost 5 bases, and 15 bases lay in between. The CDR3 loop is CASTRDLANNEQFF. Here the CDR3 DNA reads TGTGCCAGCACTCGGGACCTGGCAAACAATGAGCAGTTCTTC.

The J gene is TRBJ1-4, the V gene TRBV3-1, with D possibly TRBD1 on 5 matching bases. The V end lost 8 bases, the J end lost 7 bases, and 17 bases lay between the germline ends. This CDR3 is 14 amino acids long. Germline V gives CDR1 LGHDT, CDR2 YNNKEL (reference sequence). The CDR3 DNA sequence: TGTGCCAGCCAAGCCAGAGGGGCTAGTGAAAAACTGTTTTTT. Its protein is CASQARGASEKLFF.

The V gene is TRBV15, the J gene TRBJ2-2; D not resolved. The CDR3 is made up of 16 amino acids. Germline V gene lookup returns CDR1 LNHNV and CDR2 YYDKDF (reference sequence). Trimming removed 0 bases from V and 1 base from J, with 9 bases in between. In DNA, the CDR3 is TGTGCCACCAGCAGAGATTATGGAGAGAACACCGGGGAGCTGTTTTTT. This sequence encodes CATSRDYGENTGELFF.

The rearrangement links TRBV7-2 to TRBJ2-7; 10 bases line up with TRBD2. This CDR3 has 15 residues. Germline-derived CDR1 and CDR2 are SGHTA and FQGNSA. Losses at the gene ends were 1 base for V and 5 bases for J; bases not matched to a gene: 5. This CDR3 reads CASSLVSSGGDEQYF. The DNA of the CDR3 is TGTGCCAGCAGCTTAGTGTCGAGCGGGGGGGACGAGCAGTACTTC.

Here the CDR3 DNA reads TGTGCCAGCAGTAAAGACAGGGGCGGCTACACCTTC. This translates into CASSKDRGGYTF. V and J are TRBV9 and TRBJ1-2; 8 nucleotides line up with TRBD1. The CDR3 totals 12 residues. Germline V gene lookup returns CDR1 SGDLS and CDR2 YYNGEE. V lost 5 bases, J lost 8 bases, and 5 bases stayed unmatched.

The CDR3 protein is CSVEAAGIYGYTF. CDR3 coding DNA: TGCAGCGTTGAAGCCGCAGGGATATATGGCTACACCTTC. This sequence joins TRBV29-1 and TRBJ1-2, with D perhaps TRBD1 (5 bases). The V end was cut by 1 base, the J end by 5 bases, with 11 bases between. This CDR3 has 13 residues. Germline CDR1 and CDR2: SQVTM and ANQGSEA.

The chain combines TRBV7-6 with TRBJ2-3; D is undetermined. Germline assignment: CDR1 SGHVS and CDR2 FNYEAQ. V was pared by 1 base and J by 6 bases, with 8 bases between. The CDR3 is made up of 13 amino acids. The CDR3 DNA reads as TGTGCCAGCAGCTTAGGCCAGGAGGATACGCAGTATTTT. As protein: CASSLGQEDTQYF.

The chain has TRBV25-1 and TRBJ2-7; 8 nucleotides agree with TRBD1. Germline assignment: CDR1 MGHDK and CDR2 SYGVNS. The CDR3 has 14 amino acids. Germline trimming cut 7 bases from V and 4 bases from J; bases unmatched to any gene: 9. The CDR3 here is CASKEDRAPYEQYF. CDR3 nucleotides: TGTGCCAGCAAAGAGGACAGGGCACCATACGAGCAGTACTTC.